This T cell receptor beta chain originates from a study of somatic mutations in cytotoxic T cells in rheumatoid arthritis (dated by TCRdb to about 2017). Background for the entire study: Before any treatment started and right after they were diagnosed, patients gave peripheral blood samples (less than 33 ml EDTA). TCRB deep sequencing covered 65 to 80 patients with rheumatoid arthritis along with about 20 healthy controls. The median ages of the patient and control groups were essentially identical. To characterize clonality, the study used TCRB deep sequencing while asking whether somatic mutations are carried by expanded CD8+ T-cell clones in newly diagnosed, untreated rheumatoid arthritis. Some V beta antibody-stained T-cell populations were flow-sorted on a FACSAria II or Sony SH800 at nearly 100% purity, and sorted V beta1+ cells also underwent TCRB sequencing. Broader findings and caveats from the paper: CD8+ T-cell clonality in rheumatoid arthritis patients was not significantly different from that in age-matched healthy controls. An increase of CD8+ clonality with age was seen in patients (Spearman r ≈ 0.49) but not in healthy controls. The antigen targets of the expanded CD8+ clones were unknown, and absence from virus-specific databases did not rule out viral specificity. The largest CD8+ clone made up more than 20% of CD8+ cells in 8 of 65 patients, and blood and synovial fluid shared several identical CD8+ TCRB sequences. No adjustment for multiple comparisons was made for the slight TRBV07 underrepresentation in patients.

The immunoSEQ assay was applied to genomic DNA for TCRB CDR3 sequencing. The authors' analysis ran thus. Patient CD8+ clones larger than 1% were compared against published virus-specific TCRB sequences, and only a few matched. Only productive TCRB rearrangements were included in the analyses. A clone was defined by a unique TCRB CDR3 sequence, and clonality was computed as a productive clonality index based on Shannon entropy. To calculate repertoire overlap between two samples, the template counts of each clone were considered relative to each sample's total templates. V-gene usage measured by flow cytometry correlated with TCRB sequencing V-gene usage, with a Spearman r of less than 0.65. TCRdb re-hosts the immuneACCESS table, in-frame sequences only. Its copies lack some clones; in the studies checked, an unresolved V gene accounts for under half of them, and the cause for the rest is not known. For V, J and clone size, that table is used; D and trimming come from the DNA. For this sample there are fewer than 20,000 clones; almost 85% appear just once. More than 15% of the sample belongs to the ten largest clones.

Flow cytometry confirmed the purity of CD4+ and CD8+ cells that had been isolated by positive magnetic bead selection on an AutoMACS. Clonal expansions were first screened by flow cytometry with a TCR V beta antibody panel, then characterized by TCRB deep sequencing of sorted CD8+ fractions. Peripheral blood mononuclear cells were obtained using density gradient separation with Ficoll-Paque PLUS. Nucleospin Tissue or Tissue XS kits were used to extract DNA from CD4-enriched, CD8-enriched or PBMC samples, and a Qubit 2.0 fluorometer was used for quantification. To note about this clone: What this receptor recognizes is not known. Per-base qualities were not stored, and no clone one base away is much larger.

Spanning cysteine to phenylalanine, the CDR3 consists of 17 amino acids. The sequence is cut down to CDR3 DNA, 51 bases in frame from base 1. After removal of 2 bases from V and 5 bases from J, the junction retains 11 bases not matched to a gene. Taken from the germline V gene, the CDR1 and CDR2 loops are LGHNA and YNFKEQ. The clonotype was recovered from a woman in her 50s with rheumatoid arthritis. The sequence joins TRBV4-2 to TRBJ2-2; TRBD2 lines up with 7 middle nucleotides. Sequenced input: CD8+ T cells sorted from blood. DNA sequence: TGTGCCAGCAGCCAAACGGGTCGGGAGGAGGAAACCGGGGAGCTGTTTTTT. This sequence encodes CASSQTGREEETGELFF.